The 18 T cell receptor beta chains below were found in one sample sequenced in a study of T-cell memory formation after mild COVID-19. Using its own MiXCR run on the 5' RACE reads, TCRdb lists one record per CDR3 protein. This table has 360,000 or so distinct CDR3 sequences, 25% to 30% appearing once. What was sequenced was PBMCs or a T cell subset sorted from them (not recorded which). These receptors were taken from an adult woman who had mild COVID-19 (a few samples of this study predate the infection). Cell type and time point are not known.

The rearrangement joins TRBV29-1 to TRBJ1-2, with 11 nucleotides matching TRBD1. The trim removed 4 bases at V and 4 bases at J, leaving 8 bases unmatched. The CDR3 consists of 15 residues. The germline gives CDR1 SQVTM, CDR2 ANQGSEA. CDR3 amino acids: CSVVGQGALFYGYTF. The CDR3 DNA reads as TGCAGCGTTGTAGGACAGGGGGCTTTATTCTATGGCTACACCTTC.

The chain employs TRBV6-6 and TRBJ2-7; TRBD2 aligns across 7 bases. The CDR3 length is 16 residues. The ends lost 6 bases at V and 2 bases at J; junction bases unmatched: 13. Germline CDR1 and CDR2: MNHNY and SVGAGI (reference sequence). As DNA, the CDR3 is TGTGCCAGCAGCCAGAGAACGGGACTACTTGCCTACGAGCAGTACTTC. Protein product: CASSQRTGLLAYEQYF.

This chain links TRBV12-3 or TRBV12-4 with TRBJ1-2, with TRBD1 matching over 12 bases. The trim removed 6 bases at V and 8 bases at J, leaving 7 bases unmatched. This CDR3 is built from 14 residues. The CDR3 DNA is TGTGCCAGCAGGGTAGGGACAGGGGGCGAGGGCTACACCTTC. It encodes CASRVGTGGEGYTF.

This clonotype appeared many times. V is TRBV6-2 or TRBV6-3 and J is TRBJ2-2, with TRBD2 as a possible D gene (5 bases). The CDR3 spans 13 residues. Germline CDR1 is MNHEY and CDR2 is SVGEGT. V was pared by 6 bases and J by 7 bases, with 12 bases between. The CDR3, as DNA: TGTGCCAGCAGCCCTACGGGATACGGGGAGCTGTTTTTT. This gives the protein CASSPTGYGELFF.

The chain links TRBV3-1 to TRBJ1-3; 9 positions agree with TRBD1. The CDR3 totals 15 residues. V shed 4 bases and J 2 bases; nucleotides not matched to a gene: 3. Germline values: CDR1 LGHDT, CDR2 YNNKEL (reference sequence). The CDR3 nucleotides read TGTGCCAGCAGCCTCGGACAGGGGACTGGAAACACCATATATTTT. Its translation: CASSLGQGTGNTIYF.

The chain carries TRBV2 and TRBJ2-7; D may be TRBD1 (6 bases). The ends were cut back, 1 base at V and 2 bases at J, with 12 bases in the middle. The CDR3 extends over 15 amino acids. Germline V gene data show CDR1 as SNHLY and CDR2 as FYNNEI. CDR3 residues: CASSEGGRQAYEQYF. The CDR3 DNA follows: TGTGCCAGCAGTGAAGGGGGTAGACAGGCCTACGAGCAGTACTTC.

This clonotype appeared once. This chain connects TRBV20-1 to TRBJ2-3; D not certain. This CDR3 spans 17 amino acids. The germline V gene encodes CDR1 DFQATT and CDR2 SNEGSKA (reference sequence). Trimming cost V 0 bases and J 0 bases, with 16 bases left between them. In DNA, the CDR3 is TGCAGTGCTAGAGATCTATCCGCCCGTAGTAGCACAGATACGCAGTATTTT. As protein: CSARDLSARSSTDTQYF.

Turning to this clonotype: Compared with germline, one end of the junction differs, possibly owing to a read error. The chain links TRBV4-1 to TRBJ2-1; 9 bases fit TRBD2. Germline V gene data show CDR1 as MGHRA and CDR2 as YSYEKL. The CDR3 consists of 17 residues. CDR3 in DNA: TGCGCCAGCAGCACACTCGCGCGGGGGGGCCAAGGGAATGGGCAGTTCTTC. It yields the protein CASSTLARGGQGNGQFF.

This clonotype was seen a handful of times. The rearrangement joins TRBV29-1 to TRBJ2-7; 11 bases are shared with TRBD2. The CDR3 length is 15 residues. Looked up from germline, CDR1 is SQVTM and CDR2 is ANQGSEA. Germline trimming cut 3 bases from V and 2 bases from J; bases unmatched to any gene: 6. CDR3 amino acids: CSVEAVAGGPYEQYF. The CDR3 DNA reads TGCAGCGTTGAGGCGGTAGCGGGAGGGCCCTACGAGCAGTACTTC.

The CDR3 region is CASSEGTLALSTGELFF. The CDR3 nucleotides are TGTGCCAGCAGCGAGGGGACCCTAGCGCTCAGCACCGGGGAGCTGTTTTTT. The chain has TRBV9 and TRBJ2-2; maybe TRBD2 (6 bases). V was trimmed by 3 bases and J by 4 bases, leaving 19 bases between them. Germline V gives CDR1 SGDLS, CDR2 YYNGEE. The CDR3 covers 17 residues.

This clonotype was found many times. The CDR3 DNA reads as TGTGCCAGCAGTCGGACGGATAATTCACCCCTCCACTTT. Translated: CASSRTDNSPLHF. V and J are TRBV12-3 or TRBV12-4 and TRBJ1-6; D unresolved. V was pared by 5 bases and J by 5 bases, with 7 bases between. This CDR3 spans 13 amino acids.

Here the CDR3 DNA reads TGTGCCAGCAGCCCGCAGACTAGCGGGGGATCAAACATTCAGTACTTC. Its protein product is CASSPQTSGGSNIQYF. The rearrangement links TRBV3-1 to TRBJ2-4; 12 nucleotides agree with TRBD2. This CDR3 comprises 16 residues. Germline V CDR1 and CDR2: LGHDT, YNNKEL (reference sequence). With 4 bases clipped from V and 6 bases from J, the junction kept 7 bases outside the gene matches.

As regards this clonotype: At one end the junction does not follow the germline gene, possibly because of a read error. The chain recombines TRBV5-5 with TRBJ2-2, with 9 bases aligning to TRBD1. The germline CDR1 and CDR2 sequences are SGHKS and YYEKEE (reference sequence). The CDR3 covers 16 residues. The CDR3 DNA is TGTGCCAGCAGCGCGGACAGGGGCGCCCGCACCCGGGAGCTGTTTTTT. It codes for CASSADRGARTRELFF.

Here the CDR3 reads CASSLTWYEQYF. The CDR3 DNA is TGTGCCAGCAGTTTAACGTGGTACGAGCAGTACTTC. The chain has TRBV12-3 or TRBV12-4 and TRBJ2-7; no firm D call. This CDR3 is built from 12 residues. Trimming pared 2 bases from V and 4 bases from J, leaving 6 bases between.

J is TRBJ2-3 and V is TRBV4-2; 12 positions match TRBD2. Per germline, CDR1 LGHNA and CDR2 YNFKEQ. Trimming took 0 bases from V and 5 from J; bases not matched to a gene: 6. The CDR3 sequence is 17 residues long. The DNA of the CDR3 is TGTGCCAGCAGCCAAGAGCTAGCGGGGGGGCCAAAAGATACGCAGTATTTT. Amino acids: CASSQELAGGPKDTQYF.

This clonotype was seen repeatedly, ten times or more. The rearrangement uses TRBV12-3 or TRBV12-4 and TRBJ1-5; 9 nucleotides line up with TRBD1. The CDR3 has 14 amino acids. V lost 3 bases, J lost 7 bases, and 4 bases stayed unmatched. CDR3 sequence: CASSLGQGRQPQHF. CDR3 sequence (DNA): TGTGCCAGCAGTTTGGGACAGGGAAGGCAGCCCCAGCATTTT.

This clonotype appeared a few times. The chain combines TRBV9 with TRBJ2-1, with 12 bases aligning to TRBD2. Losses at the gene ends were 0 bases for V and 9 bases for J; bases not matched to a gene: 4. The germline V gene encodes CDR1 SGDLS and CDR2 YYNGEE. The CDR3 length is 15 residues. CDR3 nucleotides: TGTGCCAGCAGCGTAGCTAGCGGGGGGGCCGTTGAGCAGTTCTTC. It yields the protein CASSVASGGAVEQFF.

The sample holds a few counts of this clonotype. The chain links TRBV7-8 to TRBJ2-3, with 7 positions matching TRBD1. The V gene end was trimmed by 5 bases and the J gene end by 8 bases; junction bases not matched to a gene: 16. CDR1 is SGHVS, CDR2 FQNEAQ, per germline. The CDR3 runs 16 residues. The CDR3 protein is CASSHTQGVSPGTQYF. The DNA of the CDR3 is TGTGCCAGCAGCCACACCCAGGGGGTATCCCCGGGTACGCAGTATTTT.